This TCR beta chain emerged from a study of OX40 agonist ivuxolimab in advanced cancers. The study's findings and limits: By week 6 at 0.1 to 3.0 mg/kg, blood CD4+ and CD8+ T cells had expanded clonally. Low normalized clonal expansion also occurred in some nonresponding patients. Averaging showed that CD8+ T cells had more expanded clones than CD4+ did.

Baseline was the first blood sampling point, followed by cycle 4 day 1 and cycle 7 day 1. TCRdb keeps only in-frame clones here, not all; method: immunoSEQ multiplex PCR. Among about 43,000 clones listed, under 95% were seen once. The CDR3 covers 17 residues. V was cut by 4 bases and J by 0 bases, with 16 bases left in between. Germline loops: CDR1 ENHRY, CDR2 SYGVKD. Points on this clone: Its antigen is unidentified.

The TCR originated in an adult with an advanced solid tumor such as melanoma, head and neck, liver or kidney cancer. J is TRBJ1-3 and V is TRBV10-3, with D tentatively TRBD1 (6 bases). Here the sequenced sample was CD4+ or CD8+ T cells sorted from blood, taken in a trial of the OX40 agonist ivuxolimab. The CDR3 DNA follows: TGTGCCATCAGTGCAGCCCCCACAGGGATCTCTGGAAACACCATATATTTT. This translates into CAISAAPTGISGNTIYF.